The TCR beta chain under discussion was sequenced for a study of T cell responses to AZD1222 COVID-19 vaccine. Findings and caveats of the study: Close to half of spike-specific TCRs reportedly recognize unmutated variant regions. The sample set comprised mostly white British donors with more females, and clonal diversity was possibly underestimated. There were vaccine-associated CD4 TCRs across spike, dominant at 160-218 and 743-854.

Generated by immunoSEQ multiplex PCR, the TCRdb table keeps only in-frame clones and is missing some. This sample has 150,000 to 200,000 clones, with 85% to 90% found just once. The table lists this clone with a few counts. Its antigen remains unknown. The sample was peripheral blood, taken on day 0 of AZD1222 vaccination. This TCR was recovered from an adult in good health.

The chain's CDR3 is CASSVPLTGVQETQYF. CDR3 DNA: TGTGCCAGCAGTGTCCCACTCACAGGTGTCCAAGAGACCCAGTACTTC. The genes are TRBV2 and TRBJ2-5, with D perhaps matching TRBD1 (5 bases). Germline lookup yields CDR1 SNHLY and CDR2 FYNNEI. This CDR3 region has 16 residues. V was trimmed by 4 bases and J by 1 base, leaving 16 bases between them.